Below, 23 T cell receptor beta chains from the same sample are listed, as sequenced in a study of shared clonotypes between healthy human individuals. Method: immunoSEQ multiplex PCR; TCRdb's copy keeps in-frame clones and lacks some. The sample comprises 2 million to 3 million clones, 90% to 95% of which are singletons, and 0.36% rests with the top ten. The source material was naive CD4+ T cells from PBMCs. Regarding subset: CD45RA+ positively selected. The receptors here all came from a man aged 18 to 35 in good health. Some clones in this sample may be carry-over from other donors' samples.

CDR3 bases: TGTGCCAGCAGCCATGGCGGGGGGAATGAAAAACTGTTTTTT. Its translation is CASSHGGGNEKLFF. The rearrangement links TRBV7-9 to TRBJ1-4, with TRBD1 as a possible D gene (5 bases). This CDR3 has 14 amino acids. With 5 bases removed from V and 5 bases from J, the gap between germline ends came to 12 bases. Looked up from germline, CDR1 is SEHNR and CDR2 is FQNEAQ (reference sequence).

The rearrangement joins TRBV5-1 to TRBJ1-3; TRBD1 matches 8 bases. There are 16 residues in the CDR3. With V trimmed by 4 bases and J by 3 bases, 9 bases remained unmatched. Germline CDR1 reads SGHRS; CDR2 reads YFSETQ. The CDR3 region has the DNA TGCGCCAGCAGCAGACGGACAGGGCAATATGGAAACACCATATATTTT. It translates to CASSRRTGQYGNTIYF.

This sequence joins TRBV28 and TRBJ1-5; 7 nucleotides align to TRBD1. V lost 6 bases to trimming and J lost 7 bases; unmatched junction nucleotides: 9. The CDR3 is 14 amino acids. Germline CDR1 MDHEN, CDR2 SYDVKM. CDR3 coding DNA: TGTGCCAGCAGATTGGGGACAGTGTGGCAGCCCCAGCATTTT. Protein sequence: CASRLGTVWQPQHF. The full variable domain, its missing parts supplied by reference TRBV28 and TRBJ1-5, is DVKVTQSSRYLVKRTGEKVFLECVQDMDHENMFWYRQDPGLGLRLIYFSYDVKMKEKGDIPEGYSVSREKKERFSLILESASTNQTSMYLCASRLGTVWQPQHFGDGTRLSIL.

This chain connects TRBV29-1 to TRBJ2-5; 7 bases line up with TRBD2. The germline V gene encodes CDR1 SQVTM and CDR2 ANQGSEA. Germline trimming cut 1 base from V and 5 bases from J; bases unmatched to any gene: 19. The CDR3 is 18 amino acids. For the CDR3, the DNA is TGCAGCGTTGAAGTTCCCCCTGGGGGGAGGGCCCCGTTTGAGACCCAGTACTTC. The encoded protein is CSVEVPPGGRAPFETQYF.

The V gene is TRBV5-6, the J gene TRBJ1-4, with D maybe TRBD1 (5 bases). V dropped 0 bases and J dropped 14 bases, with 14 bases sitting between them. The germline gives CDR1 SGHDT, CDR2 YYEEEE. This CDR3 is 13 amino acids long. CDR3 DNA sequence: TGTGCCAGCAGCTTGGCTCCGGGACCGGGGCTGTTTTTT. Translating gives CASSLAPGPGLFF.

V gene TRBV5-1 combines with J gene TRBJ2-3; 11 positions match TRBD1. J was trimmed by 6 bases and V by 7 bases; bases with no gene match: 16. The CDR3 extends over 17 amino acids. Germline assignment: CDR1 SGHRS and CDR2 YFSETQ. The CDR3 sequence is CASGRTGGPTSTDTQYF. CDR3 DNA: TGCGCCAGCGGCAGGACAGGGGGCCCCACCTCCACGGATACGCAGTATTTT.

The CDR3: CASSEQGGWDQPQHF. The CDR3 nucleotides read TGTGCCAGCAGTGAACAGGGTGGGTGGGATCAGCCCCAGCATTTT. The rearrangement links TRBV2 to TRBJ1-5; D may be TRBD1 (5 bases). Trimming removed 2 bases at V and 5 bases at J, with 13 bases between. In germline, CDR1 is SNHLY, CDR2 FYNNEI. The CDR3 consists of 15 residues.

With regard to this clone: Other DNA sequences from this sample encode an identical CDR3 as well. The V gene is TRBV7-3, the J gene TRBJ1-5; unclear D gene. V dropped 3 bases and J dropped 5 bases, with 8 bases sitting between them. This CDR3 contains 13 residues. Looked up from germline, CDR1 is SGHTA and CDR2 is FQGTGA. The CDR3 loop is CASSLGRDQPQHF. The CDR3 nucleotides are TGTGCCAGCAGCTTGGGTCGCGATCAGCCCCAGCATTTT. Using reference TRBV7-3 and TRBJ1-5 for the parts outside the CDR3, the full variable domain is GAGVSQTPSNKVTEKGKYVELRCDPISGHTALYWYRQSLGQGPEFLIYFQGTGAADDSGLPNDRFFAVRPEGSVSTLKIQRTERGDSAVYLCASSLGRDQPQHFGDGTRLSIL.

The rearrangement joins TRBV11-3 to TRBJ1-2; D ambiguous. There are 15 residues in the CDR3. V dropped 1 base and J dropped 4 bases, with 13 bases sitting between them. Germline CDR1 SGHNT, CDR2 YENEEA. Here the CDR3 reads CASSLGSPHIYGYTF. DNA for the CDR3: TGTGCCAGCAGCTTAGGAAGCCCCCACATCTATGGCTACACCTTC.

The genes are TRBV4-1 and TRBJ2-1, with 12 bases aligning to TRBD2. Germline V gene lookup returns CDR1 MGHRA and CDR2 YSYEKL. The V segment lost 6 bases and the J segment 7 bases; nucleotides outside the gene matches: 10. The CDR3 has 16 amino acids. In DNA, the CDR3 is TGCGCCAGCAGTCATCTGACTAGCGGGAGCGGGAATGAGCAGTTCTTC. Translating gives CASSHLTSGSGNEQFF.

The sample holds one count of this clone. V usage is TRBV6-6 and J usage is TRBJ1-2, with D unresolved. The V gene's germline CDR1 is MNHNY and CDR2 SVGAGI (reference sequence). V was cut by 7 bases and J by 8 bases, with 17 bases left in between. The CDR3 runs 13 residues. The CDR3 DNA follows: TGTGCCAGCAACCAACTTGGGTTAAGCGGCTACACCTTC. This translates into CASNQLGLSGYTF.

This chain connects TRBV9 to TRBJ1-3; D ambiguous. V was cut by 4 bases and J by 8 bases, with 16 bases left in between. This CDR3 is 14 amino acids long. CDR1 and CDR2 (germline): SGDLS, YYNGEE. CDR3 region: CASSPRPREDTIYF. In DNA, the CDR3 is TGTGCCAGCAGCCCCCGACCCCGCGAGGACACCATATATTTT.

The gene calls are TRBV5-1 and TRBJ2-7, with 7 positions matching TRBD2. Germline loops: CDR1 SGHRS, CDR2 YFSETQ. CDR3 length: 13 residues. Losses at the gene ends were 1 base for V and 6 bases for J; bases not matched to a gene: 4. The CDR3 DNA reads as TGCGCCAGCAGCTTGAGACTAGCTGGCGAGCAGTACTTC. It encodes CASSLRLAGEQYF. The whole variable domain, filled in from reference TRBV5-1 and TRBJ2-7, reads KAGVTQTPRYLIKTRGQQVTLSCSPISGHRSVSWYQQTPGQGLQFLFEYFSETQRNKGNFPGRFSGRQFSNSRSEMNVSTLELGDSALYLCASSLRLAGEQYFGPGTRLTVT.

The V and J genes are TRBV30 and TRBJ1-2; no firm D call. V lost 2 bases to trimming and J lost 7 bases, with 14 bases between them. CDR3 length equals 13 residues. CDR1 and CDR2 (germline): GTSNPN, SVGIG (reference sequence). Here the CDR3 DNA reads TGTGCCTGGAGTACGTCCTACGGAGGTGGCTACACCTTC. It is translated as CAWSTSYGGGYTF.

The V gene is TRBV18, the J gene TRBJ2-1; the match to TRBD2 covers 8 bases. The length of the CDR3 is 15 residues. Germline CDR1 is KGHSH and CDR2 is LQKENI. V trimming: 4 bases; J trimming: 4 bases; junction bases outside the gene matches: 6. This CDR3 is CASSRTGTSYNEQFF. DNA of the CDR3: TGTGCCAGCTCACGTACCGGGACTAGTTACAATGAGCAGTTCTTC.

The chain carries TRBV5-6 and TRBJ1-5, with unresolved D. In germline, CDR1 is SGHDT, CDR2 YYEEEE. The V end lost 0 bases, the J end lost 12 bases, and 10 bases lay between the germline ends. This CDR3 is 12 amino acids long. In nucleotides, the CDR3 is TGTGCCAGCAGCTTGGGGGCGGGTTACCAGCATTTT. Translating it yields CASSLGAGYQHF.

The chain is built from TRBV9 and TRBJ1-1, with a possible D match to TRBD1 (5 bases). V was shortened by 0 bases and J by 0 bases, with 12 bases between the two germline ends. The CDR3 loop spans 16 amino acids. Germline V gene sequence: CDR1 SGDLS, CDR2 YYNGEE. CDR3 sequence reads: CASSVGATGLNTEAFF. CDR3 sequence (DNA): TGTGCCAGCAGCGTAGGGGCGACGGGGCTGAACACTGAAGCTTTCTTT.

The chain links TRBV7-2 to TRBJ1-2, with 8 bases lining up with TRBD1. The V gene end was trimmed by 2 bases and the J gene end by 6 bases; junction bases not matched to a gene: 5. Germline CDR1 SGHTA, CDR2 FQGNSA. The CDR3 totals 14 residues. DNA for the CDR3: TGTGCCAGCAGCTTACAGACGACAGGGGATGGCTACACCTTC. Amino acids: CASSLQTTGDGYTF.

V usage is TRBV4-3 and J usage is TRBJ2-5; TRBD1 agrees at 7 bases. Germline V gene data show CDR1 as LGHNA and CDR2 as YSLEER. Trimming cost V 0 bases and J 7 bases; bases outside gene matches: 14. This CDR3 contains 17 residues. The CDR3 DNA follows: TGCGCCAGCAGCCAAGACCAAGGGACAGCCTCTCGGGGGACCCAGTACTTC. It is translated as CASSQDQGTASRGTQYF.

The rearrangement uses TRBV15 and TRBJ2-1; D might be TRBD1 (5 bases). V lost 4 bases to trimming and J lost 7 bases, with 11 bases between them. CDR1 LNHNV and CDR2 YYDKDF come from the germline V gene (reference sequence). There are 13 residues in the CDR3. Here the CDR3 DNA reads TGTGCCACCAGCAACCTTGACAGAAATGAGCAGTTCTTC. Translated, it gives CATSNLDRNEQFF.

For this clone: The same CDR3 also results from other DNA sequences found in this sample. This chain links TRBV28 with TRBJ1-4; D possibly corresponds to TRBD1 (5 bases). Germline V lookup: CDR1 MDHEN, CDR2 SYDVKM. The CDR3 runs 14 residues. Trimming left V 4 bases short and J 3 bases short, with 9 bases between. This chain's CDR3 is CASSSGTSNEKLFF. CDR3 coding DNA: TGTGCCAGCAGTTCCGGGACCTCTAATGAAAAACTGTTTTTT.

The chain carries TRBV7-2 and TRBJ1-1; D is unclear. Germline CDR1 reads SGHTA; CDR2 reads FQGNSA. Between the trimmed V and J ends, which lost 2 bases and 11 bases, there was a span of 21 bases. This CDR3 spans 15 amino acids. Written as DNA, the CDR3 is TGTGCCAGCAGCTTATTTTCAGGAGGGAGGGATGGGGCTTTCTTT. Translation: CASSLFSGGRDGAFF.

This chain uses TRBV19 with TRBJ2-1; D is unclear. The V and J ends lost 7 bases and 3 bases respectively, with 13 bases between them. Germline lookup yields CDR1 LNHDA and CDR2 SQIVND (reference sequence). The CDR3 runs to 14 residues. The CDR3, as DNA: TGTGCCAGTACCAAAAACCCCAACTACAATGAGCAGTTCTTC. Amino acids: CASTKNPNYNEQFF.